The entry that follows covers one T cell receptor (beta chain) sequence. Its antigen remains unidentified. This likely comes from a read error, as the CDR3 has no conserved phenylalanine or tryptophan at its end. It is unclear where the CDR3 begins or ends on the DNA, so no DNA is shown, and the CDR3 is as TCRdb lists it. Naive CD8 cells were CD45RO-negative, positively selected for CCR7, excluding terminally differentiated effector memory CD45RA+ cells. A total of 14 residues make up the CDR3, ends included. The entry originates in a study of shared clonotypes between healthy human individuals. It was 150 to 200 ng DNA, around 32,000 T cell genomes, that sorted-subset replicate PCRs used. The method was immunoSEQ multiplex PCR; TCRdb's version includes in-frame clones alone and lacks a portion of them. Of about 2 million clones listed, less than 95% were seen once; the top ten hold around 1.2%. Regarding the study as a whole: Naive subsets usually exceeded memory subsets in estimated richness.

Material: naive CD8+ T cells sorted from blood. The J gene is TRBJ1-1, the V gene TRBV21-1; TRBD1, the D gene given by the table, was not confirmed from the DNA. TRBV21-1 counts as a pseudogene. This sequence was found in a man between 18 and 35 years old in good health. CDR3 loop: CASSKARPGQGFLR.